This TCR beta chain comes out of a study of OX40 agonist ivuxolimab in advanced cancers. Overall study: Every 2 weeks, ivuxolimab was infused into the patients intravenously at between 0.01 and 10 mg/kg. Partial responses occurred in three patients (one hepatocellular carcinoma, two cutaneous melanoma).

Study-wide results and limits: CD8+ T cells were the subset that, on average, had more expanded clones than CD4+. Still undetermined is the antigen specificity of the expanded peripheral T cells.

The CDR3 is made up of 17 amino acids. CDR1 is SGHVS and CDR2 is FNYEAQ in the germline V gene. V shed 2 bases, J shed 1 base, and the junction held 4 bases outside the gene matches. Only in-frame clones appear in the TCRdb table, and some are missing; sequencing was by immunoSEQ multiplex PCR. The sample shows more than 20,000 clones, roughly nine tenths of them seen only once. A single count supports this clone. Its target is not known. The rearrangement links TRBV7-6 to TRBJ2-1; 11 bases are a match to TRBD2. This TCR was recovered from an adult with an advanced solid tumor such as melanoma, head and neck, liver or kidney cancer. The input for sequencing was CD4+ or CD8+ T cells sorted from blood, taken in a trial of the OX40 agonist ivuxolimab. CDR3 loop: CASSLRLAGGSYNEQFF. The DNA for the CDR3 is TGTGCCAGCAGCTTAAGGCTAGCGGGGGGATCCTACAATGAGCAGTTCTTC.